This T cell receptor beta chain was identified during a study of response to subunit inactivated influenza vaccine. TCRdb reprocessed the RT-PCR reads with MiXCR, giving one entry per CDR3 protein. The table has 450,000 to 500,000 distinct CDR3 sequences, about 10% seen once. Germline lookup yields CDR1 SGHRS and CDR2 YFSETQ. The V and J ends lost 2 bases and 2 bases, in that order; junction bases with no gene match: 4. This CDR3 has 16 amino acids. The J gene is TRBJ2-7, the V gene TRBV5-1, with 13 bases matching TRBD2. This specimen consisted of PBMCs from blood, obtained 40 to 50 days after vaccination. The clonotype originates from a man in his fifties who received an inactivated influenza vaccine. The CDR3 region has the DNA TGCGCCAGCAGCTTCGGACTAGCGGGAGTTCCCTACGAGCAGTACTTC. It is translated as CASSFGLAGVPYEQYF. The entire variable domain, with the rest obtained from reference TRBV5-1 and TRBJ2-7, is as follows: KAGVTQTPRYLIKTRGQQVTLSCSPISGHRSVSWYQQTPGQGLQFLFEYFSETQRNKGNFPGRFSGRQFSNSRSEMNVSTLELGDSALYLCASSFGLAGVPYEQYFGPGTRLTVT.